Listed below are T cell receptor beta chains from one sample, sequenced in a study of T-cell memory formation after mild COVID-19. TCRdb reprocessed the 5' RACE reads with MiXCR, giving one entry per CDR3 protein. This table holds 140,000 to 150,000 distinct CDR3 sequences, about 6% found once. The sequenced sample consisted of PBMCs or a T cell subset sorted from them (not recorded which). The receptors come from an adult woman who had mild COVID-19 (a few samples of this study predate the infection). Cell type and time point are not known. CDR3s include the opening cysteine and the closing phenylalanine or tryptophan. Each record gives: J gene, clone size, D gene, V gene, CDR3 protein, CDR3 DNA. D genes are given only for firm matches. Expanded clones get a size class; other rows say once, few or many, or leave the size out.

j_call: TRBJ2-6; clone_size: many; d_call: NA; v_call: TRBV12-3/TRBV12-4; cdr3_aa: CASSLGQPGANVLTF; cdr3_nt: TGTGCCAGCAGTTTAGGCCAGCCTGGGGCCAACGTCCTGACTTTC
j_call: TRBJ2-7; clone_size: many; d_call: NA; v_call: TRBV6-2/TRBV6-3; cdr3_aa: CASSSIRGRWDEQYF; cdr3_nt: TGTGCCAGCAGTTCCATTAGGGGCCGGTGGGACGAGCAGTACTTC
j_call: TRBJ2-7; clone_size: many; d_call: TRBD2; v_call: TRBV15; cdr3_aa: CATSRASGESYEQYF; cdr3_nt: TGTGCCACCAGCAGAGCTAGCGGGGAGTCCTACGAGCAGTACTTC
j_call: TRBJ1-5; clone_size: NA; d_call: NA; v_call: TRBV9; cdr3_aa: CASSAGDGNQPQHF; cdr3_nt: TGTGCCAGCAGCGCGGGGGATGGCAATCAGCCCCAGCATTTT
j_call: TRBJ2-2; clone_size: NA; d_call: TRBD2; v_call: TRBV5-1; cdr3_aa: CASSGMGASGRYTGELFF; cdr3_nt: TGCGCCAGCAGCGGGATGGGGGCTAGCGGGAGATACACCGGGGAGCTGTTTTTT
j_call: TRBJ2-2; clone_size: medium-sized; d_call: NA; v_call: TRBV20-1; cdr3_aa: CSARREGATTGELFF; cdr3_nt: TGCAGTGCTAGGAGGGAGGGGGCGACCACCGGGGAGCTGTTTTTT
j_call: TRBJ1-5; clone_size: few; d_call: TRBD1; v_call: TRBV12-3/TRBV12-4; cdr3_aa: CASSLSPGGNQPQHF; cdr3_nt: TGTGCCAGCAGTTTGTCCCCAGGGGGCAATCAGCCTCAGCATTTT
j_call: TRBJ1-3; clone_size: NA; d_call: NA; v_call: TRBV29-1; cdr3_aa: CSVELGGNTIYF; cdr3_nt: TGCAGCGTTGAATTAGGAGGAAACACCATATATTTT
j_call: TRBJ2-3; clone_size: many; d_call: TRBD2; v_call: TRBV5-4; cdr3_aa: CASSLGLADTDTQYF; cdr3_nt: TGTGCCAGCAGCTTGGGGCTAGCGGACACAGATACGCAGTATTTT
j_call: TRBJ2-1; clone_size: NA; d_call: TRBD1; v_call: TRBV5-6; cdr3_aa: CASSSTGVGNEQFF; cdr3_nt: TGTGCCAGCAGCTCGACAGGGGTAGGGAATGAGCAGTTCTTC
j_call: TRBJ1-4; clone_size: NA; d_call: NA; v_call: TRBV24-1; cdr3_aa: CATSDTGQLEKLFF; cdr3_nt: TGTGCCACCAGTGATACCGGACAGCTGGAAAAACTGTTTTTT
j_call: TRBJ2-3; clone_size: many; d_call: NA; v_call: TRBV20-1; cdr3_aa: CSARDPTDTQYF; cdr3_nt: TGCAGTGCTAGAGATCCCACAGATACGCAGTATTTT
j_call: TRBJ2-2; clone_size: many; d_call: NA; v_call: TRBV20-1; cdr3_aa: CSASRRGGRELFF; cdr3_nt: TGCAGTGCTAGTCGGAGGGGAGGCCGGGAGCTGTTTTTT
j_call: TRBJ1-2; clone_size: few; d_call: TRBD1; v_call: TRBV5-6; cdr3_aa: CASSLRDRVGYGYTF; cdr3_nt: TGTGCCAGCAGCTTAAGGGACAGGGTGGGCTATGGCTACACCTTC
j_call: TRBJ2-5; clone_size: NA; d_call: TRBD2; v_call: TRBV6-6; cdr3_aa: CASSQGLGRQETQYF; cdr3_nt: TGTGCCAGCAGTCAGGGACTAGGCCGCCAAGAGACCCAGTACTTC
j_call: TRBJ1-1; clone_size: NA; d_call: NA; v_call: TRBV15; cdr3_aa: CATSRDRVAGTEAFF; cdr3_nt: TGTGCCACCAGCAGAGATAGGGTGGCTGGAACTGAAGCTTTCTTT
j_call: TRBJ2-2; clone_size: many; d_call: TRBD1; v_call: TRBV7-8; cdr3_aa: CASSRDRNTGELFF; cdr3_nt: TGTGCCAGCAGCCGGGACAGGAACACCGGGGAGCTGTTTTTT
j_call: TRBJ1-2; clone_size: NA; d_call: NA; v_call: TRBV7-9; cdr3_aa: CATLGGANYGYTF; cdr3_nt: TGTGCCACTCTCGGCGGGGCTAACTATGGCTACACCTTC
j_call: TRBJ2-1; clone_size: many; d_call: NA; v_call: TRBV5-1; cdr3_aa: CASSLDMGINNEQFF; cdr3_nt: TGCGCCAGCAGCTTGGACATGGGAATAAACAATGAGCAGTTCTTC
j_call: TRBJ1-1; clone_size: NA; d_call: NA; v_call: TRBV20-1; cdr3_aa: CSARDLLLGLRAFF; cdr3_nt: TGCAGTGCTAGAGACCTATTATTGGGATTAAGGGCTTTCTTT
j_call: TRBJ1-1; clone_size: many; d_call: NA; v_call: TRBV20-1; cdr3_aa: CSARDQGTNTEAFF; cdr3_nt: TGCAGTGCTAGAGATCAGGGAACGAACACTGAAGCTTTCTTT
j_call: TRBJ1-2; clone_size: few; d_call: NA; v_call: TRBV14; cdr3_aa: CASSQVGGYTF; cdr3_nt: TGTGCCAGCAGCCAAGTCGGGGGCTACACCTTC
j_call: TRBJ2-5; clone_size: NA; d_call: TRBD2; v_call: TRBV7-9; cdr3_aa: CASSTPGLAGAAQTQYF; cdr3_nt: TGTGCCAGCAGTACTCCGGGACTAGCGGGAGCGGCACAGACCCAGTACTTC
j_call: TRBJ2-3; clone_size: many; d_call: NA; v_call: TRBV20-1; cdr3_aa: CSARWGAKGTDTQYF; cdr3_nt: TGCAGTGCTAGGTGGGGGGCCAAGGGCACAGATACGCAGTATTTT